This T cell receptor beta chain was profiled in a study of CD8+ T cells in alopecia areata listed by TCRdb under 2018. In the study overall: Treated patients were enrolled in an open-label pilot trial of oral tofacitinib, 5 to 10 mg twice daily, for moderate-to-severe alopecia areata. Tofacitinib was given for 6 to 18 months, followed by 6 months of follow-up off drug to assess delayed response and recurrence. To study T cell clonal expansion in alopecia areata, the researchers applied high-throughput TCRbeta sequencing to both the C3H/HeJ mouse model and human patients. immunoSEQ multiplex PCR using 35 Vbeta forward primers and 13 Jbeta reverse primers was used to amplify TCRbeta CDR3 regions. Scalp clonality was compared across normal scalp (n=4), patchy alopecia areata scalp (n=8), and alopecia totalis/universalis scalp (n=8). Human TCRbeta sequencing covered scalp tissue and sorted CD4+ and CD8+ peripheral blood T cells from patchy and totalis/universalis alopecia areata patients and healthy controls. Tofacitinib-treated patients had biopsies at baseline and at 4 and 24 weeks of treatment, with a later scalp biopsy in several patients. RNA was obtained with the PAXgene miRNA kit for fixed scalp, the miRNeasy kit for PBMCs, and the RNeasy kit for mouse skin. What the work shows at the level of the full study, not this receptor alone: Compared with normal scalp, lesional scalp had higher clonality and more expanded CD8+ clones, particularly in alopecia totalis/universalis, a pattern that suggests antigenic drive. TCR sequences shared between patients were less clear than in mice, possibly partly because of HLA diversity in the patient population. Unlike mouse skin, which is dominated by gammadelta T cells, normal human skin has resident alphabeta T cells that are also sequenced, and this complicates analysis of the scalp TCR repertoire.

The intended sense of this specimen's time point label: baseline before oral tofacitinib. Lesional scalp punch biopsies and peripheral blood were collected from alopecia areata patients. After PBMCs were isolated by density centrifugation and stained for CD3, CD4 and CD8, a FACSAria was used to sort CD4+ and CD8+ T cells. On this clone: Its antigen is not yet known. No per-base quality is available; no much larger clone lies one base away.

Libraries were constructed by the immunoSEQ multiplex PCR assay. RNA was extracted from all samples and reverse transcribed into cDNA, which served as template for TCR sequencing. SuperScript III was used to make first-strand cDNA, primed with a 2:1 mix of oligo-dT and random hexamers. Amplification bias was assessed with a synthetic immune receptor repertoire, and residual bias was removed computationally. From the authors' description of their analysis: Raw reads were preprocessed to remove errors, and CDR3 was defined according to IMGT conventions as the region from the conserved cysteine to phenylalanine. Clonality was computed as 1 minus the Shannon entropy, with the entropy normalized by log2 of the number of productive unique TCRs. Whether each scalp clone was CD4 or CD8 was inferred by checking scalp TCRbeta sequences against the CD4 and CD8 repertoires from sorted blood. In TCRdb, the immuneACCESS table is reduced to in-frame sequences with V and J assigned. These tables do not hold every clone; where another copy was compared, an unresolved V gene accounts for under half, and the others remain unexplained. V and J calls and clone size are given by that table; D and trimming were obtained from the DNA. In this sample the table shows 170,000 or so clones, 59% of which occur a single time. Roughly 14% of the sample belongs to the ten largest clones.

Cut back by 3 bases and 1 base, the V and J ends lie 11 bases apart. The CDR3 goes from the cysteine to the phenylalanine over 14 residues. The read is trimmed to its CDR3 DNA, 42 bases read in frame from base 1. For CDR1 and CDR2, the germline V gene lists SGHRS and YFSETQ. The source is a human donor with alopecia areata. The chain is assembled from TRBV5-1 and TRBJ2-7; D gene: possibly TRBD1, on 6 matching bases. Specimen: CD4+ T cells sorted from blood, collected at week 0. The DNA sequence follows: TGCGCCAGCAGCTCTCGACAGGCTTCCTACGAGCAGTACTTC. This encodes CASSSRQASYEQYF.